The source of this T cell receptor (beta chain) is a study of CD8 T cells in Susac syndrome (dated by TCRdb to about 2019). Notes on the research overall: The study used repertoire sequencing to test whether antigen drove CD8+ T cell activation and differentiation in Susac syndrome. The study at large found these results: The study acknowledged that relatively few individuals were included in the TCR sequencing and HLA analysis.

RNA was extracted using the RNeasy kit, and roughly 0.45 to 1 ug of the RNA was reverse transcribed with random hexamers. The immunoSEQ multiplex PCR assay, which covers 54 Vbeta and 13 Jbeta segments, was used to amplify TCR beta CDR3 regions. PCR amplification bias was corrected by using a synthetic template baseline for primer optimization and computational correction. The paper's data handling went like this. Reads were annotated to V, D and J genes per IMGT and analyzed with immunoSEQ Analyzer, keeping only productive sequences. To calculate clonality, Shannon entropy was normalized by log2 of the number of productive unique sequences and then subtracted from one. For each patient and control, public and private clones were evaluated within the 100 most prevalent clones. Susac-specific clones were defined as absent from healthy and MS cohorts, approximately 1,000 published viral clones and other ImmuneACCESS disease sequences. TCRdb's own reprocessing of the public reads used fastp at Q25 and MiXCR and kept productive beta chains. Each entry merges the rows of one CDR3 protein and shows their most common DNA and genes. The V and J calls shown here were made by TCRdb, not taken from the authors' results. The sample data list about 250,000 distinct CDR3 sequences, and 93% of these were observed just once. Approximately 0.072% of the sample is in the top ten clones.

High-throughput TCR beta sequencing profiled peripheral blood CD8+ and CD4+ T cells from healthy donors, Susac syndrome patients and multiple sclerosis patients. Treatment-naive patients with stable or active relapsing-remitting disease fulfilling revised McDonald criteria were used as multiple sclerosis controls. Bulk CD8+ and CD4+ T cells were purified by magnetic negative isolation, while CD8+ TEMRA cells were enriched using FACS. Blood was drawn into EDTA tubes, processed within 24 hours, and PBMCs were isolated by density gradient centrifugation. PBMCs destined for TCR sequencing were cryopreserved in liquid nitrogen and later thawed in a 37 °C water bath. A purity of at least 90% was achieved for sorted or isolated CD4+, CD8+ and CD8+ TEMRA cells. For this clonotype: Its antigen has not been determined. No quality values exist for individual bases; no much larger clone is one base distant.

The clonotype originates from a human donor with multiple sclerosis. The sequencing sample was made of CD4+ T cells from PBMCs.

The DNA sequence reads TGTGCCAGCAGCGGACTAGCGGGTTCCTACAATGAGCAGTTCTTC. Its translation is CASSGLAGSYNEQFF. The rearrangement joined TRBV9 to TRBJ2-1, with 10 bases matching TRBD2. The CDR3, from cysteine to phenylalanine, totals 15 residues. The only DNA kept is the CDR3, 45 bases in frame from the first base. The germline V gene supplies CDR1 SGDLS and CDR2 YYNGEE. Compared with germline, V lacks 3 bases and J lacks 1 base; bases without a gene match: 1.